These T cell receptor beta chains were read from a single sample in a study of T cells in Graves' hyperthyroidism and ophthalmopathy. TCRdb re-called the multiplex PCR reads through MiXCR, storing one row per CDR3 protein. The data contain hundreds of thousands of distinct CDR3 sequences, about 15% of them singletons. Sequenced: blood. The receptors come from a woman in her 30s with Graves' hyperthyroidism that later progressed to Graves' ophthalmopathy. Each CDR3 is given without its conserved first and last residue. A D gene is named only where the DNA matches it firmly.

d_call v_call cdr3_aa
. TRBV5-6 ASSPWDWNTGELF
TRBD2 TRBV7-2 ASSLASGIEYEQY
. TRBV6-2/TRBV6-3 ASSQDWSSYNEQF
TRBD1 TRBV10-3 AISWGQGDETQY
. TRBV9 ASSVESGDGARLGVATEQY
. TRBV19 ASMVRGNTEAF
. TRBV7-9 ASTSGETQY
TRBD1 TRBV11-2 ASSLGRDSQRWDIQY
. TRBV4-2 ASSQPFTVGNTGELF
. TRBV5-6 ASRPQGGEEYEQY
. TRBV10-3 ATRGYAGQLLHGYT
TRBD2 TRBV10-3 AISQRGPTYEQY
TRBD1 TRBV19 ASSISQGASIGVNQPQH
. TRBV6-1 ASKTRRSFTGELF
TRBD1 TRBV30 AWSPGGGTEAF
. TRBV5-1 ASSLERAWYGYT
. TRBV4-1 ASSQDGGLNQPQH
. TRBV24-1 ATSDFRGGSYNEQF
. TRBV19 ASAFGGSYNEQF
. TRBV7-9 ASSPPRDGTEAF
TRBD1 TRBV28 ASSLRRGPWSNQPQH
TRBD1 TRBV27 ASARGDRVYHEQY
TRBD1 TRBV20-1 SAHTSDRGNYGYT
. TRBV18 ASSPAVTGTEAF
TRBD1 TRBV29-1 SVTPTGTGAGYGYT
TRBD1 TRBV7-3 ASSSGQGIDEQF
TRBD2 TRBV5-1 ASSSPSGRASGAVEF
TRBD1 TRBV20-1 SARDRGPGNTIY
. TRBV20-1 SATEGGGGTDTQY
TRBD2 TRBV20-1 SARDPGTSGRSSYNEQF
. TRBV30 AWKAPRDQRHEQY
TRBD2 TRBV9 ASSPGTSSFYEQY
TRBD2 TRBV29-1 QIGGLAGTNEQF
. TRBV10-3 AISDFTGIGSYEQY
. TRBV5-1 ASSSDGHSNTEAF